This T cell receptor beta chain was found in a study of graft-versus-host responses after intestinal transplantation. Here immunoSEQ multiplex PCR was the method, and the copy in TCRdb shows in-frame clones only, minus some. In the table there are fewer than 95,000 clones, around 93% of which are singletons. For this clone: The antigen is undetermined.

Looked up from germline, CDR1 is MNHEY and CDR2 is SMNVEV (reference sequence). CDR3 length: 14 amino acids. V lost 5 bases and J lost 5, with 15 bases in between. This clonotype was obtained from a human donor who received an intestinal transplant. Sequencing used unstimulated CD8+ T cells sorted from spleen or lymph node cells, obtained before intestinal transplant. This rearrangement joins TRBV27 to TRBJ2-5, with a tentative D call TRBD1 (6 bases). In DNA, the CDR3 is TGTGCCAGCAGTACAATTTCAGGGGCGGAGACCCAGTACTTC. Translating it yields CASSTISGAETQYF.